The present entry profiles one T cell receptor (beta chain) with its context. This clonotype came up many times. Its antigen has not been determined. No base quality values were provided; no much bigger clone lies one nucleotide off. This specimen belongs to a study of breast tumors, draining lymph nodes, adjacent tissues listed by TCRdb under 2016. Broadly, across the study: Breast cancer patients provided tumor, adjacent nontumor tissue and axillary lymph nodes, and the study compared the TCR beta repertoires across these three sources. The study was designed to assess the relationships and possible T-cell exchange between tumor, surrounding tissue and draining lymph node repertoires in human breast cancer. Here is what the overall study found, with its caveats: The similarity between tumor and nontumor tissue repertoires was significantly greater in luminal-like breast cancer than in basal-like breast cancer. The data were judged consistent with most tumor T cells deriving from the lymph node and then expanding within tumor tissue. The conclusion that tumor T cells originate in lymph nodes was presented as consistent with a hypothesis rather than as directly demonstrated. Tumor T-cell repertoires showed less diversity than lymph node repertoires and more diversity than nontumor tissue repertoires, and tumor T-cell repertoires showed preferential V and J gene usage.

The axillary draining lymph nodes of breast cancer patients were the source of the lymph node samples. Taken from cysteine to phenylalanine, the CDR3 has 18 residues. The CDR3 DNA has 54 bases and is translated from base 1. The germline V gene gives CDR1 as SNHLY and CDR2 as FYNNEI. V is trimmed back by 7 bases and J by 3 bases, and the junction contains 18 bases that no gene match accounts for. The data were produced on an Illumina HiSeq 2000. TCR beta chain libraries were generated through multiplex PCR amplification. High-throughput sequencing was used to analyze the amplified TCR beta chain products. TCRdb passed the public sequencing reads through fastp at Q25 and MiXCR, retaining productive beta sequences. Each CDR3 protein gets just one entry, which takes the most common genes and DNA from the rows behind it. Recorded for this sample are some 140,000 distinct CDR3 sequences; around 22% of them occurred a single time. The ten largest clones represent more than 2.5% of the sample.

The material sequenced was axillary lymph node tissue. The TCR originated in a female donor with breast cancer. Some clones in this sample may be carry-over from other donors' samples. The V gene is TRBV2 and the J gene is TRBJ2-7, and TRBD1 aligns with 10 junction nucleotides. The base sequence is TGTGCCAGCACCCCACGTTGGACAGGGGGGCGCGGAAACTACGAGCAGTACTTC. This translates into CASTPRWTGGRGNYEQYF.